The 23 T cell receptor beta chains given below trace back to one sample, sequenced in a study of cytomegalovirus exposure and HLA in healthy donors. The PCR contained 60 Vbeta and 13 Jbeta primers. Sequenced by immunoSEQ multiplex PCR; TCRdb stores in-frame clones only, minus some. The table shows about 200,000 clones, with 65% to 85% occurring only once. Sequencing was done on a sample of PBMCs. These receptor sequences come from a woman in her thirties in good health and CMV-seronegative.

The V call is TRBV30, the J call TRBJ2-1; 13 bases are a match to TRBD2. From germline, CDR1 is GTSNPN and CDR2 SVGIG (reference sequence). V was pared by 0 bases and J by 0 bases, with 11 bases of the junction left unmatched. This CDR3 spans 20 amino acids. This CDR3 reads CAWSVTRTSGRGFSYNEQFF. CDR3 nucleotide sequence: TGTGCCTGGAGTGTAACTCGAACTAGCGGGAGGGGCTTCTCCTACAATGAGCAGTTCTTC. Together with reference TRBV30 and TRBJ2-1, the CDR3 gives the full variable domain: SQTIHQWPATLVQPVGSPLSLECTVEGTSNPNLYWYRQAAGRGLQLLFYSVGIGQISSEVPQNLSASRPQDRQFILSSKKLLLSDSGFYLCAWSVTRTSGRGFSYNEQFFGPGTRLTVL.

The J gene is TRBJ1-3, the V gene TRBV30, with D possibly TRBD1 on 5 matching bases. Germline V gene sequence: CDR1 GTSNPN, CDR2 SVGIG (reference sequence). The CDR3 is 14 residues long. V dropped 0 bases and J dropped 4 bases, with 10 bases sitting between them. CDR3 coding DNA: TGTGCCTGGAGTGTAGGGGCGCGGGGAAACACCATATATTTT. Protein sequence: CAWSVGARGNTIYF.

The J gene is TRBJ1-1, the V gene TRBV6-5; TRBD1 agrees at 8 bases. CDR1 and CDR2 from the germline V gene are MNHEY and SVGAGI. The CDR3 contains 14 residues. V lost 5 bases to trimming and J lost 3 bases; unmatched junction nucleotides: 5. CDR3 DNA sequence: TGTGCCAGCAGTAGACAGGGGCGCGACACTGAAGCTTTCTTT. This gives the protein CASSRQGRDTEAFF.

This chain connects TRBV5-1 to TRBJ1-1, with D maybe TRBD1 (5 bases). V was pared by 1 base and J by 5 bases, with 15 bases between. From germline, CDR1 is SGHRS and CDR2 YFSETQ. The CDR3 length is 15 residues. CDR3 region: CASSLNTGGGTEAFF. CDR3 sequence (DNA): TGCGCCAGCAGCTTGAATACCGGGGGAGGGACTGAAGCTTTCTTT.

The CDR3 region is CASSQTDTYEQYF. In DNA form, the CDR3 reads TGCGCCAGCAGCCAAACAGACACCTACGAGCAGTACTTC. This sequence joins TRBV4-1 and TRBJ2-7; no firm D call. The V gene lost 2 bases and the J gene lost 2 bases, with 7 bases spanning the gap. Germline assignment: CDR1 MGHRA and CDR2 YSYEKL. The CDR3 totals 13 residues.

V is TRBV2 and J is TRBJ2-5, with 9 bases that match TRBD1. The closer fit of TRBJ2-7 to the DNA end suggests the J call may be wrong. The CDR3 contains 13 residues. CDR1 SNHLY and CDR2 FYNNEI come from the germline V gene. CDR3 region: CASSWDRAYEQYF. The CDR3 DNA sequence: TGTGCCAGCAGTTGGGACAGGGCCTACGAGCAGTACTTC.

This clone occurred once. The chain has TRBV5-1 and TRBJ1-1; weak D call: TRBD1 (5 bases). CDR1 SGHRS and CDR2 YFSETQ come from the germline V gene. The CDR3 has 13 residues. With 5 bases removed from V and 6 bases from J, the gap between germline ends came to 14 bases. In DNA form, the CDR3 reads TGCGCCAGCAGGCGTCAGGGAGGGTCTGAAGCTTTCTTT. Translating gives CASRRQGGSEAFF.

The CDR3 DNA follows: TGTGCCACAGGGTATGCCGAGCAGTACTTC. Its translation is CATGYAEQYF. The chain recombines TRBV2 with TRBJ2-7; weak D call: TRBD1 (5 bases). This CDR3 is 10 amino acids long. V lost 10 bases to trimming and J lost 6 bases, with 10 bases between them. Germline V gives CDR1 SNHLY, CDR2 FYNNEI.

The chain couples TRBV5-1 to TRBJ2-5; 12 bases align to TRBD2. The CDR3 is 15 amino acids. Looked up from germline, CDR1 is SGHRS and CDR2 is YFSETQ. V shed 0 bases, J shed 13 bases, and the junction held 10 bases outside the gene matches. The CDR3 DNA follows: TGCGCCAGCAGCTTGGCCGAGGGACTAGCGGGCCCCCTGTACTTC. Protein product: CASSLAEGLAGPLYF.

This clone was seen just once. The V gene is TRBV5-1, the J gene TRBJ2-3, with 9 positions matching TRBD2. With 1 base clipped from V and 0 bases from J, the junction kept 9 bases outside the gene matches. Germline V lookup: CDR1 SGHRS, CDR2 YFSETQ. The CDR3 has 18 residues. CDR3 sequence (DNA): TGCGCCAGCAGCTTGTCTTTAGCGGGGGATCCTAGCACAGATACGCAGTATTTT. This codes for CASSLSLAGDPSTDTQYF.

CDR3 protein: CASSPGGPFNEKLFF. Written as DNA, the CDR3 is TGTGCCAGCAGCCCCGGGGGGCCCTTCAATGAAAAACTGTTTTTT. The rearrangement uses TRBV28 and TRBJ1-4; D is possibly TRBD1 (6 bases). CDR1 is MDHEN, CDR2 SYDVKM, per germline. The V gene lost 6 bases and the J gene lost 5 bases, with 16 bases spanning the gap. CDR3 length: 15 residues.

The rearrangement joins TRBV6-7 to TRBJ2-5, with a weak D call TRBD2 (5 bases). TRBV6-7 is an ORF, and what it does is uncertain. V lost 5 bases and J 2 bases, leaving 15 bases between the germline ends. The CDR3 consists of 15 residues. The CDR3 sequence is CASSENPDWQETQYF. The CDR3 bases are TGTGCCAGCAGTGAAAACCCGGACTGGCAAGAGACCCAGTACTTC.

This chain joins TRBV5-4 and TRBJ1-4; TRBD1 matches 12 bases. Looked up from germline, CDR1 is SGHNT and CDR2 is YYREEE (reference sequence). Germline trimming cut 4 bases from V and 7 bases from J; bases unmatched to any gene: 8. The CDR3 loop spans 16 amino acids. The CDR3 sequence is CASSPGTGGAGEKLFF. As DNA, the CDR3 is TGTGCCAGCAGCCCCGGGACAGGGGGCGCGGGTGAAAAACTGTTTTTT. The full variable domain, rest sourced from reference TRBV5-4 and TRBJ1-4, is ETGVTQSPTHLIKTRGQQVTLRCSSQSGHNTVSWYQQALGQGPQFIFQYYREEENGRGNFPPRFSGLQFPNYSSELNVNALELDDSALYLCASSPGTGGAGEKLFFGSGTQLSVL.

This clone was picked up a small number of times. The chain joins TRBV25-1 to TRBJ2-7, with 9 bases that match TRBD1. Per the germline V gene, CDR1 is MGHDK and CDR2 is SYGVNS. The CDR3 spans 14 residues. With 3 bases clipped from V and 2 bases from J, the junction kept 2 bases outside the gene matches. The CDR3 loop reads CASSEDRGTYEQYF. CDR3 in DNA: TGTGCCAGCAGTGAGGACAGGGGAACCTACGAGCAGTACTTC.

The chain combines TRBV6-1 with TRBJ2-3; D remains unclear. V dropped 8 bases and J dropped 2 bases, with 11 bases sitting between them. Germline V gene sequence: CDR1 MNHNS, CDR2 SASEGT. This CDR3 spans 13 amino acids. The CDR3 DNA is TGTGCCAGCCGTCGTCCCCCCACAGATACGCAGTATTTT. Translating gives CASRRPPTDTQYF.

The chain employs TRBV9 and TRBJ2-1; 10 positions match TRBD1. Germline CDR1 SGDLS, CDR2 YYNGEE. The CDR3 loop spans 16 amino acids. V lost 6 bases to trimming and J lost 9 bases; unmatched junction nucleotides: 15. The CDR3 sequence: CASTQTGTGVRGEQFF. The CDR3, as DNA: TGTGCCAGCACCCAAACCGGGACAGGGGTTAGGGGTGAGCAGTTCTTC.

This clone was counted a single time. This chain connects TRBV27 to TRBJ1-2; D not certain. V lost 6 bases and J 4 bases, leaving 12 bases between the germline ends. The length of the CDR3 is 13 residues. Germline V CDR1 and CDR2: MNHEY, SMNVEV (reference sequence). The CDR3 spells CASRRGETYGYTF. CDR3 DNA sequence: TGTGCCAGCAGACGCGGGGAAACCTATGGCTACACCTTC.

This clone was detected once. The chain carries TRBV4-1 and TRBJ2-4, with TRBD1 identical over 7 bases. CDR1 is MGHRA, CDR2 YSYEKL, per germline. This CDR3 is 19 amino acids long. After removal of 3 bases from V and 0 bases from J, the junction contained 14 bases not matched to a gene. CDR3 bases: TGCGCCAGCAGCCAGGCTGACAGGGCTGGGGGTAAAGCCAAAAACATTCAGTACTTC. It encodes CASSQADRAGGKAKNIQYF.

The gene calls are TRBV7-3 and TRBJ2-3, with D possibly matching TRBD1 (5 bases). Germline V gene sequence: CDR1 SGHTA, CDR2 FQGTGA. V lost 3 bases, J lost 0 bases, and 10 bases lay in between. The CDR3 length is 15 residues. Written as DNA, the CDR3 is TGTGCCAGCAGCTTGGGGCCGGCTAGCACAGATACGCAGTATTTT. Translating gives CASSLGPASTDTQYF.

The V call is TRBV7-9, the J call TRBJ1-1; TRBD1 matches 9 bases. CDR3 length: 15 amino acids. Germline V gene lookup returns CDR1 SEHNR and CDR2 FQNEAQ (reference sequence). V was pared by 1 base and J by 5 bases, with 5 bases of the junction left unmatched. The CDR3 region is CASSLGGQGPTEAFF. CDR3 nucleotide sequence: TGTGCCAGCAGCTTAGGAGGACAGGGGCCAACTGAAGCTTTCTTT.

The chain uses TRBV6-1 and TRBJ1-5; TRBD1 is a possible D gene (6 bases). The CDR3 has 13 amino acids. The germline gives CDR1 MNHNS, CDR2 SASEGT. V lost 5 bases and J 5 bases, leaving 10 bases between the germline ends. The CDR3 nucleotides are TGTGCCAGCAGTCTACAGGGTTATCAGCCCCAGCATTTT. Amino acids: CASSLQGYQPQHF.

Only one count was recorded for this clone. V gene TRBV29-1 combines with J gene TRBJ2-1, with 7 bases matching TRBD2. V was pared by 6 bases and J by 4 bases, with 9 bases of the junction left unmatched. This CDR3 is built from 14 residues. CDR1 and CDR2 (germline): SQVTM, ANQGSEA. The CDR3 bases are TGCAGCGTCGATAGGACTAGGGAGTACAATGAGCAGTTCTTC. Its translation: CSVDRTREYNEQFF.

The J gene is TRBJ2-1, the V gene TRBV15; TRBD2 aligns across 8 bases. The trim removed 1 base at V and 3 bases at J, leaving 8 bases unmatched. CDR3 length equals 17 residues. CDR1 and CDR2 from the germline V gene are LNHNV and YYDKDF (reference sequence). CDR3 DNA sequence: TGTGCCACCAGCAGAGGGCCGGCGGGGGGACTCTACAATGAGCAGTTCTTC. This codes for CATSRGPAGGLYNEQFF.